Given below is one T cell receptor (beta chain) in context. The CDR3 is made up of 16 amino acids. CDR1 is MRHNA, CDR2 SNTAGT, per germline. V gave up 3 bases and J gave up 4 bases; unmatched junction bases: 8. The sample is drawn from a study of T cell responses to AZD1222 COVID-19 vaccine. The method was immunoSEQ multiplex PCR; TCRdb's version includes in-frame clones alone and lacks a portion of them. The sample contains some 160,000 clones, around nine tenths of which appear only once. Here the sequenced sample was peripheral blood, taken 28 days after the second AZD1222 dose. This sequence joins TRBV6-4 and TRBJ2-3, with 9 bases that match TRBD2. The TCR comes from an adult who received the AZD1222 COVID-19 vaccine. CDR3 coding DNA: TGTGCCAGCAGTGAAGTCGGCGGGGGGGCTTCAGATACGCAGTATTTT. Translation gives CASSEVGGGASDTQYF.